The 19 T cell receptor beta chains below all came from one sample that was sequenced in a study of T cell clonality in common variable immunodeficiency. The study's findings and limits: Fewer deletions and N-nucleotide insertions were reportedly seen in common variable immunodeficiency TCR beta sequences.

Antigen specificity for these receptors is unknown. Repertoires were generated with immunoSEQ multiplex PCR, while TCRdb's copy carries only in-frame clones and drops some. The sample gives approximately 35,000 clones, none seen only once, and the top ten clones hold around 7%. Source material: peripheral blood mononuclear cells. Source of these receptors: a human donor with common variable immunodeficiency.

This clone was counted between two and nine times. With the read ending 3 residues before the CDR3 end, the germline J gene is used to fill in that end. The gene calls are TRBV19 and TRBJ1-1; possible D gene TRBD1, 5 bases. The CDR3 totals 14 residues. The germline CDR1 and CDR2 sequences are LNHDA and SQIVND (reference sequence). CDR3 loop: CASSIARAGSEAFF. The DNA read from the CDR3 is TGTGCCAGTAGTATAGCCCGGGCAGGGTCCGAA.

This clone was counted only a few times. The CDR3 end is not reached by the read, which stops 3 residues before it; the germline J gene fills it in. J is TRBJ2-2 and V is TRBV7-6, with 10 bases aligning to TRBD2. The V gene end was trimmed by 1 base and the J gene end by 2 bases; junction bases not matched to a gene: 7. From germline, CDR1 is SGHVS and CDR2 FNYEAQ. This CDR3 has 18 amino acids. The sequenced part of the CDR3 DNA is TGTGCCAGCAGCTTAGAAGCGCCTAGCGGGGGTAACACCGGGGAG. It encodes CASSLEAPSGGNTGE. The CDR3 in full is CASSLEAPSGGNTGELFF.

This clone was observed at least ten times. The CDR3 end lies 3 residues beyond the end of the read and is filled in from the germline J gene. The chain combines TRBV6-2 or TRBV6-3 with TRBJ2-1, with TRBD2 identical over 9 bases. CDR1 is MNHEY, CDR2 SVGEGT, per germline. The junction had 6 bases not matched to a gene; V was cut back by 5 bases and J by 7 bases. CDR3 length equals 14 residues. The DNA read from the CDR3 is TGTGCCAGCAGTCCGCGGGAGGGCCGAAATGAG. Residues: CASSPREGRNE. The entire CDR3 is CASSPREGRNEQFF.

This clone was seen more than once but under ten times. The sequenced fragment ends 3 residues before the CDR3 boundary, so the rest is inferred from the germline J gene. V usage is TRBV18 and J usage is TRBJ1-2; D not certain. The CDR3 has 15 residues. CDR1 and CDR2 (germline): KGHSH, LQKENI. V was shortened by 2 bases and J by 0 bases, with 10 bases between the two germline ends. Incomplete CDR3 DNA: TGTGCCAGCTCACCAGGCCCCTCATCTAACTATGGC. It translates to CASSPGPSSNYG. The entire CDR3 protein is CASSPGPSSNYGYTF.

On this clone itself: A read error may account for a junction end that differs from germline. The observed sequence ends 3 residues before the CDR3 terminus, with the missing tail filled in from the germline J gene. The chain combines TRBV2 with TRBJ1-6, with unresolved D. In germline, CDR1 is SNHLY, CDR2 FYNNEI. This CDR3 is 14 amino acids long. The CDR3 reads CASSGGTGNSTLHF. The DNA read from the CDR3 is TGTGCCAGCAGTGGAGGCACGGGGAATTCAACC.

This clone was seen a few times. The read finishes 3 residues shy of the CDR3 end, and the germline J gene is used to complete it. J is TRBJ1-1 and V is TRBV6-1; D is perhaps TRBD1 (5 bases). The CDR3 sequence is 12 residues long. From germline, CDR1 is MNHNS and CDR2 SASEGT. The CDR3 bases that were read are TGTGCCAGCAGTGAACTTCCCGGGGGG. Amino acid sequence: CASSELPGG. The entire CDR3 sequence reads CASSELPGGAFF.

The table lists this clone with many counts. The read stops 3 residues short of the end of the CDR3; the missing end is completed from the germline J gene. V gene TRBV15 combines with J gene TRBJ2-1; 8 positions match TRBD2. J was trimmed by 6 bases and V by 1 base; bases with no gene match: 2. CDR1 and CDR2 (germline): LNHNV, YYDKDF (reference sequence). CDR3 length equals 14 residues. This chain's CDR3 is CATSRGLAGNEQFF. The sequenced CDR3 bases are TGTGCCACCAGCAGAGGGCTAGCGGGCAATGAG.

Of note for this clone: With the read ending 3 residues before the CDR3 end, the germline J gene is used to fill in that end. The V call is TRBV6-1, the J call TRBJ1-2; D is unresolved. There are 13 residues in the CDR3. The ends were cut back, 2 bases at V and 2 bases at J, with 6 bases in the middle. CDR1 and CDR2 (germline): MNHNS, SASEGT. The CDR3 loop reads CASSETPNYGYTF. Partial CDR3 DNA: TGTGCCAGCAGTGAAACACCAAACTATGGC.

This clone was observed a handful of times. From the germline J gene comes the end of the CDR3, since the read stops 3 residues before it. This chain links TRBV2 with TRBJ1-2; D uncertain. V lost 6 bases and J lost 2, with 10 bases in between. Germline values: CDR1 SNHLY, CDR2 FYNNEI. CDR3 length: 13 amino acids. CDR3 sequence: CASRVDKNYGYTF. CDR3 DNA, as far as it was read: TGTGCCAGCAGGGTAGACAAAAACTATGGC. Full variable domain (missing parts from reference TRBV2 and TRBJ1-2): EPEVTQTPSHQVTQMGQEVILRCVPISNHLYFYWYRQILGQKVEFLVSFYNNEISEKSEIFDDQFSVERPDGSNFTLKIRSTKLEDSAMYFCASRVDKNYGYTFGSGTRLTVV.

This clone was observed at least ten times. The CDR3 end lies 3 residues beyond the end of the read and is filled in from the germline J gene. The chain joins TRBV18 to TRBJ1-3, with no clear D. V was shortened by 1 base and J by 2 bases, with 12 bases between the two germline ends. Germline V gene lookup returns CDR1 KGHSH and CDR2 LQKENI. The CDR3 sequence is 16 residues long. The CDR3: CASSPQEGSAGNTIYF. CDR3 bases read: TGTGCCAGCTCACCACAGGAGGGTTCGGCTGGAAACACC.

This clone was counted only a few times. The sequenced CDR3 bases are TGTGCCAGTAGGGACAGGGGAAGCGAG. Its protein is CASRDRGSE. The whole CDR3 region reads CASRDRGSEQYF. The genes are TRBV19 and TRBJ2-7; 9 nucleotides align to TRBD1. The read terminates 3 residues before the CDR3 end, so the remaining end is supplied by the germline J gene. Germline CDR1 reads LNHDA; CDR2 reads SQIVND (reference sequence). CDR3 size: 12 residues. V lost 6 bases and J lost 6; bases outside the gene matches: 3.

This clone was counted ten times or more. The read ends 3 residues before the CDR3 terminus; that terminus is restored from the germline J gene. The chain combines TRBV5-5 with TRBJ1-1; 7 nucleotides match TRBD1. The CDR3 spans 14 residues. V lost 7 bases to trimming and J lost 1 base; unmatched junction nucleotides: 7. CDR1 SGHKS and CDR2 YYEKEE come from the germline V gene (reference sequence). The CDR3 sequence is CASGEGATNTEAFF. Partial CDR3 DNA: TGTGCCAGCGGGGAGGGGGCAACGAACACTGAA.

This clone occurred many times. Incomplete CDR3 DNA: TGTGCCAGCCAGGGGAGAAGTTCCTACGAG. It encodes CASQGRSSYE. In full, the CDR3 reads CASQGRSSYEQYF. V gene TRBV19 combines with J gene TRBJ2-7; possible D gene TRBD1, 6 bases. The read ends 3 residues shy of where the CDR3 ends; the end is completed using the germline J gene. Germline V gene lookup returns CDR1 LNHDA and CDR2 SQIVND (reference sequence). The V gene lost 9 bases and the J gene lost 1 base, with 13 bases spanning the gap. The CDR3 has 13 amino acids. The full variable domain, completed using reference TRBV19 and TRBJ2-7, is DGGITQSPKYLFRKEGQNVTLSCEQNLNHDAMYWYRQDPGQGLRLIYYSQIVNDFQKGDIAEGYSVSREKKESFPLTVTSAQKNPTAFYLCASQGRSSYEQYFGPGTRLTVT.

A few counts support this clone. The CDR3 DNA, read in part, is TGCGCCAGCAGTCAAGAAGGGACACCGAATCAGCCC. This encodes CASSQEGTPNQP. The full CDR3 sequence reads CASSQEGTPNQPQHF. The J gene is TRBJ1-5, the V gene TRBV23-1, with TRBD1 as a possible D gene (6 bases). Coverage ceases 3 residues before the CDR3 finishes, and the germline J gene fills in the end. TRBV23-1 is marked as an open reading frame, function uncertain. The CDR3 loop spans 15 amino acids. Trimming took off 2 bases at V and 4 bases at J, with 12 bases between the two ends.

The CDR3 here is CASSLRGTEAFF. Partial CDR3 DNA: TGTGCCAGCAGCTTAAGGGGAACTGAA. The chain recombines TRBV11-3 with TRBJ1-1, with D perhaps matching TRBD1 (5 bases). The CDR3 extends 3 residues past the end of the read, so its final part is completed from the germline J gene. Trimming removed 2 bases from V and 5 bases from J, with 6 bases in between. CDR3 length: 12 residues. From germline, CDR1 is SGHNT and CDR2 YENEEA.

A remark on this clone: The CDR3 end falls 3 residues outside the read, so it is completed with the germline J gene. V and J are TRBV19 and TRBJ2-4; 12 bases align to TRBD1. CDR1 and CDR2 from the germline V gene are LNHDA and SQIVND (reference sequence). J was trimmed by 0 bases and V by 6 bases; bases with no gene match: 15. This CDR3 spans 20 amino acids. CDR3 DNA (partial): TGTGCCAGTAGCAACCGGGGTCCGGGACAGGGGGCTGTAGCCAAAAACATT. This gives the protein CASSNRGPGQGAVAKNI. The whole CDR3 region reads CASSNRGPGQGAVAKNIQYF. Full variable domain (rest looked up from reference TRBV19 and TRBJ2-4): DGGITQSPKYLFRKEGQNVTLSCEQNLNHDAMYWYRQDPGQGLRLIYYSQIVNDFQKGDIAEGYSVSREKKESFPLTVTSAQKNPTAFYLCASSNRGPGQGAVAKNIQYFGAGTRLSVL.

Comments on this clone: The sequenced fragment ends 3 residues before the CDR3 boundary, so the rest is inferred from the germline J gene. This rearrangement joins TRBV6-2 or TRBV6-3 to TRBJ1-2; no definite D call. This CDR3 has 16 residues. V was pared by 2 bases and J by 3 bases, with 16 bases between. The V gene's germline CDR1 is MNHEY and CDR2 SVGEGT. CDR3 DNA, as far as it was read: TGTGCCAGCAGTTACATGAACCCTGCGATTGACTATGGC. Amino acids: CASSYMNPAIDYG. The whole CDR3 reads CASSYMNPAIDYGYTF.

The sample holds many counts of this clone. The read is 3 residues too short to cover the CDR3 end, so that end is filled in from the germline J gene. This rearrangement joins TRBV7-2 to TRBJ2-1; 10 positions match TRBD2. Unmatched junction bases numbered 10, after V lost 6 bases and J lost 8 bases. Germline CDR1 and CDR2: SGHTA and FQGNSA. The CDR3 has 15 amino acids. The CDR3 bases that were read are TGTGCCAGCAGTCTGGGACTAGCGAAAAACGATGAG. Translation: CASSLGLAKNDE. From start to end, the CDR3 is CASSLGLAKNDEQFF. Full variable domain (remainder filled in from reference TRBV7-2 and TRBJ2-1): GAGVSQSPSNKVTEKGKDVELRCDPISGHTALYWYRQSLGQGLEFLIYFQGNSAPDKSGLPSDRFSAERTGGSVSTLTIQRTQQEDSAVYLCASSLGLAKNDEQFFGPGTRLTVL.

This clone has a handful of counts. Read data end 3 residues before the CDR3 end; the end is taken from the germline J gene. The J gene is TRBJ2-7, the V gene TRBV7-9; D call uncertain. This CDR3 has 13 amino acids. Trimming removed 1 base from V and 3 bases from J, with 7 bases in between. CDR1 is SEHNR, CDR2 FQNEAQ, per germline (reference sequence). CDR3 bases read: TGTGCCAGCAGCTTAGAGAGGTTCTACGAG. It translates to CASSLERFYE. The CDR3 in full is CASSLERFYEQYF.